A selection of T cell receptor beta chains follows, all from one sample in a study of metastatic and nonmetastatic thyroid tumors. TCRdb redid the clone calls on the PCR reads using MiXCR. Among 20,000 to 25,000 clones listed, just over 20% were seen once. Sequenced input: blood. These receptors all come from a female donor with papillary thyroid cancer or a benign thyroid nodule (not recorded which). Some clones in this sample may be carry-over from other donors' samples. CDR3s include the opening cysteine and the closing phenylalanine or tryptophan. D genes are given only for firm matches. Clone size is stated in some rows and not others, as once, few, many or a class when expanded.

V	size	D	J	CDR3	DNA
TRBV29-1	medium-sized	NA	TRBJ2-7	CSPGRRYEQYF	TGCAGTCCGGGACGGAGGTACGAGCAGTACTTC
TRBV28	NA	NA	TRBJ1-3	CASRSESWNTIYF	TGTGCCAGCAGATCCGAGTCTTGGAACACCATATATTTT
TRBV2	many	NA	TRBJ1-1	CASSEGGNTEAFF	TGTGCCAGCAGTGAGGGCGGCAACACTGAAGCTTTCTTT
TRBV28	many	NA	TRBJ2-7	CASSLGGRGTYEQYF	TGTGCCAGCAGTTTAGGAGGCAGGGGAACCTACGAGCAGTACTTC
TRBV28	few	NA	TRBJ1-2	CASSLPFWTVDGYTF	TGTGCCAGCAGTCTCCCGTTCTGGACAGTCGATGGCTACACCTTC
TRBV18	NA	NA	TRBJ1-1	CASSPQDGYPEAFF	TGTGCCAGCTCACCCCAGGACGGTTACCCTGAAGCCTTCTTT
TRBV27	many	TRBD1	TRBJ1-5	CASKLTGGDQPQHF	TGTGCCAGCAAGCTAACAGGGGGCGATCAGCCCCAGCATTTT
TRBV20-1	many	NA	TRBJ2-1	CSARANPTPAYNEQFF	TGCAGTGCTAGAGCGAACCCCACACCGGCCTACAATGAGCAGTTCTTC
TRBV9	many	NA	TRBJ2-3	CASSVSGETDTQYF	TGTGCCAGCAGCGTCAGCGGAGAGACAGATACGCAGTATTTT
TRBV7-8	many	NA	TRBJ2-7	CASSSLGAYEQYF	TGTGCCAGCAGCTCCCTTGGGGCCTACGAGCAGTACTTC
TRBV9	NA	NA	TRBJ2-3	CASSGNRASRKDTQYF	TGTGCCAGCAGCGGAAACAGGGCTTCTAGAAAAGATACGCAGTATTTT
TRBV10-3	few	NA	TRBJ1-5	CAISGTSLRQHF	TGTGCCATCAGTGGGACTAGCCTTAGGCAGCATTTT
TRBV28	few	NA	TRBJ2-1	CASSPRPDNEQFF	TGTGCCAGCAGTCCTAGGCCGGACAATGAGCAGTTCTTC
TRBV27	NA	NA	TRBJ2-7	CASNKSRDSYEQYF	TGTGCCAGCAATAAGTCTAGAGACTCCTACGAGCAGTACTTC
TRBV12-3/TRBV12-4	NA	NA	TRBJ2-2	CASSSPIAGELFF	TGTGCCAGCAGTTCCCCAATCGCCGGGGAGCTGTTTTTT
TRBV20-1	many	NA	TRBJ2-1	CSATPGSLAGEQFF	TGCAGTGCTACACCGGGATCACTAGCAGGGGAGCAGTTCTTC
TRBV4-2	many	TRBD2	TRBJ2-7	CASSQGASGSGYSYEQYF	TGTGCCAGCAGCCAAGGGGCTAGCGGGAGCGGGTACTCCTACGAGCAGTACTTC
TRBV3-1	once	TRBD1	TRBJ1-2	CASSQESAQGASYGYTF	TGTGCCAGCAGCCAAGAATCGGCCCAGGGGGCGAGCTATGGCTACACCTTC
TRBV6-5	NA	TRBD2	TRBJ2-7	CASSYRGGKNYEQYF	TGTGCCAGCAGTTACCGGGGAGGGAAGAACTACGAGCAGTACTTC
TRBV5-4	many	TRBD2	TRBJ2-7	CASSLLASSYEQYF	TGTGCCAGCAGCTTACTAGCGAGCTCCTACGAGCAGTACTTC
TRBV5-1	NA	NA	TRBJ1-3	CASSLGTPDTIYF	TGCGCCAGCAGCTTAGGTACACCCGACACCATATATTTT
TRBV7-3	NA	TRBD2	TRBJ2-3	CASSLTQIAGGPTDTQYF	TGTGCCAGCAGCTTAACCCAAATAGCGGGAGGGCCAACAGATACGCAGTATTTT
TRBV9	many	TRBD2	TRBJ2-1	CASSGTSGGLNEQFF	TGTGCCAGCAGCGGGACTAGCGGAGGTCTCAATGAGCAGTTCTTC
TRBV5-1	many	TRBD2	TRBJ2-3	CASSLEGLAGGDTQYF	TGCGCCAGCAGCTTGGAGGGACTAGCGGGGGGGGATACGCAGTATTTT
TRBV6-6	few	NA	TRBJ1-3	CASSYRDSGNTIYF	TGTGCCAGCAGTTACCGGGACTCTGGAAACACCATATATTTT
TRBV5-1	NA	NA	TRBJ2-1	CASSEDDGNEQFF	TGCGCCAGCAGCGAGGATGACGGCAATGAGCAGTTCTTC
TRBV6-4	many	TRBD2	TRBJ2-1	CASSAEGGEDEQFF	TGTGCCAGCAGTGCAGAGGGAGGGGAGGACGAGCAGTTCTTC
TRBV2	NA	NA	TRBJ2-7	CASSAPDSGDEQYF	TGTGCCAGCAGTGCTCCAGATTCGGGGGACGAGCAGTACTTC
TRBV29-1	medium-sized	NA	TRBJ2-7	CSVGQIYEQYF	TGCAGCGTTGGGCAGATTTACGAGCAGTACTTC
TRBV5-1	NA	TRBD1	TRBJ1-1	CASSPKGATEAFF	TGCGCCAGCAGCCCAAAGGGGGCCACTGAAGCTTTCTTT
TRBV7-9	NA	NA	TRBJ2-2	CASSRTFAGELFF	TGTGCCAGCAGCCGGACCTTCGCCGGGGAGCTGTTTTTT
TRBV13	NA	NA	TRBJ1-5	CASSPGHGVQLYVNQPQHF	TGTGCCAGCAGCCCGGGACATGGCGTTCAATTGTATGTCAATCAGCCCCAGCATTTT
TRBV2	few	NA	TRBJ1-2	CASRADSLFYGYTF	TGTGCCAGCAGGGCGGACAGCCTATTTTATGGCTACACCTTC